Listed below are T cell receptor beta chains from one sample, sequenced in a study of blood T cell repertoires in COVID-19. TCRdb's table, derived via immunoSEQ multiplex PCR, lists solely in-frame clones and lacks some. This sample yields some 150,000 clones, of which 76% are seen a single time; roughly 4.5% belongs to the top ten. The specimen was peripheral blood. Receptor source: a man between 60 and 70 years old with acute or convalescent COVID-19. Each CDR3 is given with its conserved first and last residue. The D gene is left open where the match is weak. Clone size is shown for a subset of rows, as once, few, many or a class of expanded clone.

clone size: NA
V gene: TRBV7-7
J gene: TRBJ2-5
D gene: TRBD2
CDR3 protein: CASSLAHTTSGQETQYF
CDR3 DNA: TGTGCTAGCAGCTTAGCCCATACAACTAGCGGCCAAGAGACCCAGTACTTC

clone size: NA
V gene: TRBV7-3
J gene: TRBJ2-5
D gene: TRBD2
CDR3 protein: CASSGRAGETQYF
CDR3 DNA: TGTGCCAGTAGCGGGAGGGCCGGTGAGACCCAGTACTTC

clone size: once
V gene: TRBV2
J gene: TRBJ2-1
D gene: NA
CDR3 protein: CASNEEGARYNEQFF
CDR3 DNA: TGTGCCAGTAACGAGGAGGGAGCTCGCTACAATGAGCAGTTCTTC

clone size: NA
V gene: TRBV2
J gene: TRBJ2-7
D gene: NA
CDR3 protein: CASSEATSSGWQYF
CDR3 DNA: TGTGCCAGCAGTGAAGCCACCTCCTCAGGGTGGCAGTACTTC

clone size: NA
V gene: TRBV7-8
J gene: TRBJ2-1
D gene: TRBD2
CDR3 protein: CASSYPLIRLAGAYNEQFF
CDR3 DNA: TGTGCCAGCAGCTACCCCCTTATTCGTCTAGCGGGAGCCTACAATGAGCAGTTCTTC

clone size: NA
V gene: TRBV25-1
J gene: TRBJ2-7
D gene: NA
CDR3 protein: CASTHRSSYEQYF
CDR3 DNA: TGTGCCAGCACCCATCGGTCCTCCTACGAGCAGTACTTC

clone size: once
V gene: TRBV6-1
J gene: TRBJ2-7
D gene: NA
CDR3 protein: CASSEEGQGHYEQYF
CDR3 DNA: TGTGCCAGCAGTGAAGAGGGACAAGGACACTACGAGCAGTACTTC

clone size: NA
V gene: TRBV19
J gene: TRBJ2-1
D gene: TRBD2
CDR3 protein: CASREGLAGGYEQFF
CDR3 DNA: TGTGCCAGTAGGGAGGGACTAGCGGGAGGGTATGAGCAGTTCTTC

clone size: NA
V gene: TRBV29-1
J gene: TRBJ2-7
D gene: TRBD2
CDR3 protein: CSVDGLAGGYEQYF
CDR3 DNA: TGCAGCGTTGACGGACTAGCGGGAGGCTACGAGCAGTACTTC

clone size: NA
V gene: TRBV19
J gene: TRBJ2-1
D gene: NA
CDR3 protein: CASSTHRGGYNEQFF
CDR3 DNA: TGTGCCAGTAGTACCCACAGGGGGGGTTACAATGAGCAGTTCTTC

clone size: NA
V gene: TRBV7-9
J gene: TRBJ2-7
D gene: NA
CDR3 protein: CASSLGGTTYEQYF
CDR3 DNA: TGTGCCAGCAGCTTAGGAGGGACAACCTACGAGCAGTACTTC

clone size: NA
V gene: TRBV11-2
J gene: TRBJ2-5
D gene: TRBD2
CDR3 protein: CASSLDEGTSGRGETQYF
CDR3 DNA: TGTGCCAGCAGCTTAGATGAGGGGACTAGCGGGAGAGGAGAGACCCAGTACTTC

clone size: NA
V gene: TRBV2
J gene: TRBJ1-5
D gene: NA
CDR3 protein: CASSSRSGGNQPQHF
CDR3 DNA: TGTGCCAGCAGTTCCCGATCGGGGGGCAATCAGCCCCAGCATTTT

clone size: NA
V gene: TRBV30
J gene: TRBJ1-2
D gene: NA
CDR3 protein: CAWSFGRRRYGYTF
CDR3 DNA: TGTGCCTGGAGTTTTGGGAGACGTCGCTATGGCTACACCTTC

clone size: few
V gene: TRBV7-9
J gene: TRBJ1-2
D gene: TRBD1
CDR3 protein: CASSPGTGANYGYTF
CDR3 DNA: TGTGCCAGCAGCCCCGGGACAGGGGCTAACTATGGCTACACCTTC

clone size: NA
V gene: TRBV19
J gene: TRBJ2-1
D gene: TRBD2
CDR3 protein: CASRIPGTTSREQFF
CDR3 DNA: TGTGCCAGTAGGATTCCCGGGACTACAAGTCGTGAGCAGTTCTTC

clone size: NA
V gene: TRBV6-5
J gene: TRBJ2-5
D gene: TRBD1
CDR3 protein: CASSKTGLGTQYF
CDR3 DNA: TGTGCCAGCAGTAAGACAGGGTTGGGGACCCAGTACTTC

clone size: NA
V gene: TRBV5-1
J gene: TRBJ2-3
D gene: NA
CDR3 protein: CASSLIEEGTDTQYF
CDR3 DNA: TGCGCCAGCAGCTTGATAGAAGAGGGCACAGATACGCAGTATTTT

clone size: NA
V gene: TRBV20-1
J gene: TRBJ2-7
D gene: TRBD2
CDR3 protein: CSASLAGTDEQYF
CDR3 DNA: TGCAGTGCTAGTTTAGCGGGAACGGACGAGCAGTACTTC

clone size: NA
V gene: TRBV28
J gene: TRBJ1-3
D gene: NA
CDR3 protein: CASSSLTGNTIYF
CDR3 DNA: TGTGCCAGCAGTTCACTAACGGGAAACACCATATATTTT

clone size: NA
V gene: TRBV28
J gene: TRBJ2-1
D gene: TRBD2
CDR3 protein: CASGLTSGFYNEQFF
CDR3 DNA: TGTGCCAGCGGGTTGACTAGCGGGTTCTACAATGAGCAGTTCTTC

clone size: NA
V gene: TRBV9
J gene: TRBJ2-3
D gene: NA
CDR3 protein: CASSVVPETTPQYF
CDR3 DNA: TGTGCCAGCAGCGTAGTTCCCGAGACTACCCCGCAGTATTTT

clone size: once
V gene: TRBV28
J gene: TRBJ2-1
D gene: TRBD1
CDR3 protein: CASSSGTGLYNEQFF
CDR3 DNA: TGTGCCAGCAGTTCAGGGACAGGGCTCTACAATGAGCAGTTCTTC

clone size: few
V gene: TRBV4-1
J gene: TRBJ1-2
D gene: TRBD1
CDR3 protein: CASSLLGTGQDGYTF
CDR3 DNA: TGCGCCAGCAGCCTCCTCGGGACAGGCCAAGATGGCTACACCTTC

clone size: NA
V gene: TRBV2
J gene: TRBJ2-3
D gene: NA
CDR3 protein: CASSGGAGTDTQYF
CDR3 DNA: TGTGCCAGCAGTGGTGGGGCAGGCACAGATACGCAGTATTTT

clone size: NA
V gene: TRBV2
J gene: TRBJ1-6
D gene: TRBD1
CDR3 protein: CASSQMMTGNNSPLHF
CDR3 DNA: TGTGCCAGCAGTCAAATGATGACAGGGAACAATTCACCCCTCCACTTT

clone size: NA
V gene: TRBV19
J gene: TRBJ2-7
D gene: TRBD1
CDR3 protein: CASQSGTGLVYEQYF
CDR3 DNA: TGTGCCAGTCAAAGCGGGACAGGGCTAGTATACGAGCAGTACTTC

clone size: few
V gene: TRBV30
J gene: TRBJ2-1
D gene: NA
CDR3 protein: CAWTRTQRVQFF
CDR3 DNA: TGTGCCTGGACTAGGACTCAAAGAGTGCAGTTCTTC

clone size: NA
V gene: TRBV7-2
J gene: TRBJ2-5
D gene: NA
CDR3 protein: CASSLASASWGTQYF
CDR3 DNA: TGTGCCAGCAGCTTAGCGTCGGCTAGCTGGGGGACCCAGTACTTC

clone size: NA
V gene: TRBV5-4
J gene: TRBJ2-3
D gene: TRBD2
CDR3 protein: CASSGGLAGYTQYF
CDR3 DNA: TGTGCCAGCAGCGGGGGACTAGCTGGATATACGCAGTATTTT

clone size: few
V gene: TRBV3-1/TRBV3-2
J gene: TRBJ2-1
D gene: TRBD2
CDR3 protein: CASRVAGYNEQFF
CDR3 DNA: TGTGCCAGCAGGGTAGCGGGGTACAATGAGCAGTTCTTC

clone size: NA
V gene: TRBV10-3
J gene: TRBJ1-6
D gene: NA
CDR3 protein: CAISERGSVSPLHF
CDR3 DNA: TGTGCCATCAGTGAGCGGGGAAGCGTTTCACCCCTCCACTTT

clone size: NA
V gene: TRBV24-1
J gene: TRBJ2-7
D gene: TRBD2
CDR3 protein: CATSVLGGSYEQYF
CDR3 DNA: TGTGCCACCAGTGTTTTGGGGGGGTCGTACGAGCAGTACTTC

clone size: NA
V gene: TRBV9
J gene: TRBJ2-1
D gene: NA
CDR3 protein: CASSAWPGNEQFF
CDR3 DNA: TGTGCCAGCAGTGCCTGGCCCGGGAATGAGCAGTTCTTC

clone size: few
V gene: TRBV6-5
J gene: TRBJ2-2
D gene: NA
CDR3 protein: CASRPQGRTGELFF
CDR3 DNA: TGTGCCAGCAGGCCTCAGGGTAGGACCGGGGAGCTGTTTTTT

clone size: NA
V gene: TRBV6-5
J gene: TRBJ2-5
D gene: TRBD2
CDR3 protein: CASSSTTSGRRETQYF
CDR3 DNA: TGTGCCAGCAGTTCCACGACTAGCGGGAGAAGGGAGACCCAGTACTTC

clone size: NA
V gene: TRBV24-1
J gene: TRBJ2-7
D gene: TRBD1
CDR3 protein: CATSDTGTGLYEQYF
CDR3 DNA: TGTGCCACCAGTGATACCGGGACAGGGCTATACGAGCAGTACTTC

clone size: few
V gene: TRBV29-1
J gene: TRBJ2-7
D gene: TRBD2
CDR3 protein: CSAITSGHIYEQYF
CDR3 DNA: TGCAGCGCCATAACTAGCGGGCACATCTACGAGCAGTACTTC

clone size: NA
V gene: TRBV5-6
J gene: TRBJ1-5
D gene: TRBD1
CDR3 protein: CASSHGTGNQPQHF
CDR3 DNA: TGTGCCAGCAGCCACGGGACAGGGAATCAGCCCCAGCATTTT

clone size: NA
V gene: TRBV6-1
J gene: TRBJ1-1
D gene: TRBD1
CDR3 protein: CASSEQGENTEAFF
CDR3 DNA: TGTGCCAGCAGTGAACAGGGGGAGAACACTGAAGCTTTCTTT

clone size: NA
V gene: TRBV28
J gene: TRBJ2-7
D gene: NA
CDR3 protein: CASSPGGYSYEQYF
CDR3 DNA: TGTGCCAGCAGTCCAGGAGGGTACTCCTACGAGCAGTACTTC

clone size: NA
V gene: TRBV19
J gene: TRBJ2-1
D gene: TRBD2
CDR3 protein: CASTVLGLAGEAEQFF
CDR3 DNA: TGTGCCAGTACGGTTCTGGGACTAGCGGGAGAGGCTGAGCAGTTCTTC

clone size: NA
V gene: TRBV5-1
J gene: TRBJ2-5
D gene: TRBD2
CDR3 protein: CASSLGAGEGPQETQYF
CDR3 DNA: TGCGCCAGCAGCTTGGGAGCGGGGGAGGGTCCCCAAGAGACCCAGTACTTC

clone size: few
V gene: TRBV27
J gene: TRBJ2-2
D gene: NA
CDR3 protein: CASSLSPGNTGELFF
CDR3 DNA: TGTGCCAGCAGTTTATCTCCAGGGAACACCGGGGAGCTGTTTTTT

clone size: NA
V gene: TRBV6-5
J gene: TRBJ2-3
D gene: NA
CDR3 protein: CASSYLAERTDTQYF
CDR3 DNA: TGTGCCAGCAGTTACCTGGCGGAGCGCACAGATACGCAGTATTTT

clone size: NA
V gene: TRBV2
J gene: TRBJ2-1
D gene: NA
CDR3 protein: CASMEGLYNEQFF
CDR3 DNA: TGTGCCAGCATGGAGGGACTCTACAATGAGCAGTTCTTC

clone size: NA
V gene: TRBV12-3/TRBV12-4
J gene: TRBJ2-5
D gene: NA
CDR3 protein: CASSPGVMETQYF
CDR3 DNA: TGTGCCAGCAGTCCAGGGGTAATGGAGACCCAGTACTTC

clone size: NA
V gene: TRBV6-5
J gene: TRBJ1-1
D gene: TRBD1
CDR3 protein: CASSYSDRGDTEAFF
CDR3 DNA: TGTGCCAGCAGTTACTCGGACAGGGGTGACACTGAAGCTTTCTTT

clone size: many
V gene: TRBV2
J gene: TRBJ1-5
D gene: NA
CDR3 protein: CASSDRVDSNQPQHF
CDR3 DNA: TGTGCCAGCAGTGACAGGGTCGATAGCAATCAGCCCCAGCATTTT

clone size: NA
V gene: TRBV27
J gene: TRBJ1-1
D gene: NA
CDR3 protein: CASSLWLNTEAFF
CDR3 DNA: TGTGCCAGCAGTTTGTGGCTGAACACTGAAGCTTTCTTT

clone size: many
V gene: TRBV6-5
J gene: TRBJ2-7
D gene: NA
CDR3 protein: CASSFYEQYF
CDR3 DNA: TGTGCCAGCAGCTTCTACGAGCAGTACTTC

clone size: NA
V gene: TRBV24-1
J gene: TRBJ2-7
D gene: NA
CDR3 protein: CATSVEVSYEQYF
CDR3 DNA: TGTGCCACCAGTGTAGAAGTATCCTACGAGCAGTACTTC

clone size: NA
V gene: TRBV15
J gene: TRBJ2-3
D gene: TRBD2
CDR3 protein: CATSHAGGFTDTQYF
CDR3 DNA: TGTGCCACCAGCCATGCGGGAGGGTTCACAGATACGCAGTATTTT

clone size: NA
V gene: TRBV5-1
J gene: TRBJ2-7
D gene: NA
CDR3 protein: CASSPSGFYEQYF
CDR3 DNA: TGCGCCAGCAGCCCTTCGGGATTCTACGAGCAGTACTTC

clone size: NA
V gene: TRBV5-4
J gene: TRBJ1-2
D gene: TRBD1
CDR3 protein: CASSIDRGGYTF
CDR3 DNA: TGTGCCAGCAGCATTGACAGGGGTGGCTACACCTTC

clone size: NA
V gene: TRBV3-1/TRBV3-2
J gene: TRBJ2-1
D gene: TRBD2
CDR3 protein: CASSQMTSGTGEQFF
CDR3 DNA: TGTGCCAGCAGCCAAATGACTAGCGGGACGGGTGAGCAGTTCTTC

clone size: NA
V gene: TRBV27
J gene: TRBJ2-1
D gene: NA
CDR3 protein: CASSWTGNEQFF
CDR3 DNA: TGTGCCAGCAGCTGGACGGGGAATGAGCAGTTCTTC